This T cell receptor beta chain was recovered during a study of cytomegalovirus exposure and HLA in healthy donors (dated by TCRdb to about 2017). Concerning the study at large: An earlier analysis of 587 of the donors reported more than 250 Gb of sequence data and 117 million unique TCR beta sequences from roughly 180 million T cells. Among the approximately 400 genotyped donors, 75% to 90% belonged to the genetic ancestry cluster associated with self-reported Caucasian donors. Across some 400 genotyped donors of the cohort, an average of approximately 240,000 unique TCR beta nucleotide sequences per donor were sequenced, and roughly a sixth of those sequences were non-productive. Every discovery cohort repertoire had been produced on one sequencing platform. About 330 gigabases of sequencing data and approximately 91 million unique TCR sequences made up an early release that covered 640 HLA-typed donors. The aim of the study was to test whether cataloging public T cell receptors could identify signatures of past pathogen exposure. Donor age, sex, ethnicity and CMV serostatus were compiled together with the repertoire data. Rather than drawing on any new phenotypic data, the later analysis identified candidate immune exposures from TCR beta sequences and the way those sequences occurred across donors. A later analysis re-analyzed previously published TCR beta repertoires from about 730 donors and added high-resolution HLA genotyping to study TCR occurrence patterns. The number of donors typed differed by locus, with about 629-630 for A, B, C, DRB1 and DQB1, more than 500 for DQA1, 600 to 610 for DPA1, and under 490 for DPB1. Because of strong linkage in the cohort, roughly five DR-DQ haplotypes were treated as single units for association and clustering. A later genetic analysis took genome-wide SNP genotypes for about three fifths of the roughly 670 donors and used that subset as a discovery cohort. The study combined high-throughput TCR immunosequencing, statistical association of individual TCRs with disease status, and machine learning to predict cytomegalovirus infection status. The study used immunosequencing to profile the T cell repertoires of under 700 subjects and linked those repertoires to cytomegalovirus serostatus. HLA typing included class I and class II loci at four-digit resolution. Besides the first cohort of 666 subjects, a separate validation cohort made up of some 110 different subjects was used. An earlier analysis of 500 to 650 of the donors applied high-throughput TCR beta sequencing to assess whether each TCR beta V gene segment acted as functional or pseudogenic. Beyond this particular receptor, the publication reports: The classifier was reported to diagnose cytomegalovirus status with high specificity and sensitivity in both the original cohort and the validation cohort. A further reported finding was that TCR beta sequences accurately predicted the HLA-A and HLA-B alleles for most subjects in the first cohort. In a later analysis, HLA-associated TCR beta chains showed more clonal expansion and lower generation probabilities than non-associated chains that were equally common. At a false discovery rate of 0.05, a later analysis linked fewer than 20,000 TCR beta sequences to specific HLA alleles. The authors suggested that the approach could potentially be extended to other disease states and immunological phenotypes. Immune exposure information for the cohort was limited to CMV serostatus. Correlated functional status among segregating V segments might reflect linkage disequilibrium, but an unknown experimental factor could not be ruled out. An earlier analysis of around 540 of the donors showed that most TCR beta V segments appeared in productive rearrangements either about 87% or about 30% of the time, which broadly matched IMGT annotations. This cohort had only TCR beta chains sequenced, and the lack of alpha or paired-chain data limited which features could be detected. Compared with the approximately 700-donor mean, donors in an Asian-associated ancestry cluster had fewer N-insertions in productive TCRs, according to a later genetic analysis. Because counts were too low, approximately 15 rarely observed V segments, including chromosome 9 orphons, were excluded from the earlier analysis of some 540 of the donors. In vitro tests confirmed that a few of the cytomegalovirus-associated TCR beta chains recognize cytomegalovirus antigens. Because HLA typing was unavailable for some donors at each locus, only the typed subset was used in association tests. Strong co-occurrence of HLA alleles, especially DR and DQ, made assigning TCR associations to individual alleles difficult. A later genetic analysis associated a missense DCLRE1C variant with V-gene and J-gene trimming of TCR beta chains, and an independent cohort replicated the association. In a later analysis, several top co-occurrence clusters were reported to appear linked to parvovirus B19, influenza, CMV and Epstein-Barr virus. While some public TCRs were present in many individuals, most TCR sequences turned up only very rarely across donors. In a later analysis, the rate of TCR association differed among HLA loci, with DRB1 alleles having the most associated TCRs and HLA-C alleles having the fewest. The study gave a list of over 150 TCR beta chains associated with cytomegalovirus. A cluster of highly shared sequence variants was judged likely to represent a technical artifact of the sequencing pipeline. According to a later analysis, most CMV-associated TCR beta chains appeared to be HLA-restricted, and the HLA associations seemed to be driven largely by CMV exposure. Presence/absence analyses assumed roughly uniform sequencing depth across donors, an assumption that may not hold.

Libraries were prepared through the immunoSEQ multiplex PCR assay. For the multiplex PCR, a mixture combining 60 forward primers for TCR Vbeta segments and 13 reverse primers for TCR Jbeta segments was used. The CDR3 region of rearranged TCR beta genes was amplified from genomic DNA by a multiplex PCR assay. On the Illumina HiSeq System, the amplified TCR beta libraries were sequenced as 87-base-pair reads. The authors' analysis ran thus. Across the 600 to 700 repertoires, a later analysis counted 80 million or so unique TCR beta chains, about 10 million of which were shared by at least two donors. A nearest-neighbor algorithm error-corrected the raw reads and collapsed the reads into unique sequences, merging closely related sequences to remove PCR and sequencing errors. CDR3 sequences were aligned to IMGT reference sequences to assign V, D and J gene segments. For a sequence to be retained, a match of at least six nucleotides to both a V gene segment and a J gene segment was required. A rearrangement was called productive if the CDR3 had no stop codons and remained in frame with V and J, and every other rearrangement was called non-productive. CDR3 was defined by IMGT convention, running from the second conserved V-encoded cysteine to the conserved J-encoded phenylalanine. The earlier analysis of about 560 of the donors excluded any sequence lacking an unambiguous match to a single V gene segment. An earlier analysis of 587 of the donors called V segments functional above 56.7% productive rearrangements and segregating when the between-donor standard deviation exceeded 5%. A statistical classification framework was developed to diagnose cytomegalovirus status using the catalog of TCR beta chain sequences. V and J gene assignment, in a later analysis, came from comparing TCR nucleotide sequences with IMGT/GENE-DB human TR gene sequences. In a later analysis, CDR3 sequences and most-parsimonious VDJ recombination scenarios were assigned using the TCRdist pipeline. In a later analysis, every TCR beta chain was defined by the combination of its CDR3 amino acid sequence and its V-gene family, and reads without a unique V-gene family were dropped. In a later analysis, 450 to 600 highly shared, low-generation-probability nucleotide sequences were removed to address suspected cross-contamination and a sequencing artifact. For each public chain, a later analysis derived a clonal expansion index from normalized ranks of inferred template counts within each repertoire. Generation probabilities in a later analysis came from a VDJ recombination model fitted to out-of-frame rearrangements, and those results were checked against IGoR. In a later analysis, hypergeometric tests were used to score TCR-TCR, TCR-HLA and TCR-CMV co-occurrence, with a repertoire-size bias correction applied to TCR pairs. In a later analysis, false discovery rates were estimated by permuting HLA or CMV assignments 20 times. A later analysis grouped co-occurring TCRs with DBSCAN, adding TCRdist sequence similarity when clustering within HLA-allele-positive subsets. For co-occurrence clustering, repertoires with fewer than 30,000 or more than 120,000 public chains were excluded, along with about five repertoires with anomalous nucleotide sharing. In TCRdb, the immuneACCESS table is reduced to in-frame sequences with V and J assigned. These tables do not hold every clone; where another copy was compared, an unresolved V gene accounts for under half, and the others remain unexplained. V, J and clone size reflect that table, while D and trimming were determined from the DNA. A total of about 130,000 clones appear in this sample, around 79% of them only once. Together, the top ten hold around 3.6% of the sample.

Points on this clone: The clone's antigen remains unknown. Base qualities are not at hand, and no much larger clone is one base apart.

The cohort consisted of 666 healthy bone marrow donors. At the time of sampling, every cohort member was nominally healthy, though immune exposures that went unrecorded were likely present. The donor was CMV seronegative and was included in the group of 352 seronegative cohort members. Each donor provided a peripheral blood sample, and peripheral blood mononuclear cells were used for TCR beta sequencing. The Qiagen DNeasy Blood Extraction Kit was used to extract genomic DNA from the blood cell samples. The sequence came from a male donor in good health and CMV-seronegative. Specimen: PBMCs.

The encoded CDR3 is CASKRALLGGYTF. Read as DNA, the sequence is TGTGCCAGCAAGAGGGCACTACTAGGTGGCTACACCTTC. This chain is built from TRBV2 and TRBJ1-2; the D segment cannot be called with confidence. The CDR3, from cysteine to phenylalanine, totals 13 residues. Only the CDR3 portion is preserved as DNA: 39 bases, with reading frame beginning at the first base. At the junction V is shortened by 7 bases and J by 7 bases, with 16 bases in between. The germline V gene provides CDR1 SNHLY and CDR2 FYNNEI.